The clone carrying this T cell receptor beta chain was detected only once. This sample is drawn from a study of blood T cell repertoires in COVID-19. Overall study context: Samples came from the United States, Italy and Spain, spanning acute and convalescent COVID-19. Sources were T cells, B-cell-depleted T cells, or PBMCs; the material itself was cDNA or gDNA.

In the source study's methods: Amplification with reference gene primers provided the estimates of nucleated cell counts. Profiled with immunoSEQ multiplex PCR; TCRdb holds only in-frame clones, not every one. V, J and clone size are those of that table, while D and trimming were read from the DNA. In the table there are 120,000 or so clones, 79% of which are singletons. The CDR3 extends over 15 amino acids. Germline CDR1 MDHEN, CDR2 SYDVKM. With V trimmed by 6 bases and J by 6 bases, 11 bases remained unmatched. Sequencing input: peripheral blood. This chain uses TRBV28 with TRBJ2-5, with TRBD1 matching over 9 bases. The sequence derives from a man aged 40-50 years with active or convalescent COVID-19. In DNA, the CDR3 is TGTGCCAGCAGCTCTCCGGGACAGGGCCGGAAGACCCAGTACTTC. Translation: CASSSPGQGRKTQYF.